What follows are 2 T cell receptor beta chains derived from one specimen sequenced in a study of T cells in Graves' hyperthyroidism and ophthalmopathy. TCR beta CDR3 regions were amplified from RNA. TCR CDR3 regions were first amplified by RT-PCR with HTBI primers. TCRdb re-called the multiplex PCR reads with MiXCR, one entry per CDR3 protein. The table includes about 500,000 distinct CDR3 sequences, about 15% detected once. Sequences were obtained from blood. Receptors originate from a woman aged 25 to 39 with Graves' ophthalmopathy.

The CDR3, as DNA: TGTGCCAGTAGTGCGGGACTAGCCCCAGATACGCAGTATTTT. Its protein is CASSAGLAPDTQYF. The chain is built from TRBV19 and TRBJ2-3, with 9 bases that match TRBD2. The junction had 4 bases not matched to a gene; V was cut back by 5 bases and J by 4 bases. Germline V gene lookup returns CDR1 LNHDA and CDR2 SQIVND (reference sequence). CDR3 size: 14 residues.

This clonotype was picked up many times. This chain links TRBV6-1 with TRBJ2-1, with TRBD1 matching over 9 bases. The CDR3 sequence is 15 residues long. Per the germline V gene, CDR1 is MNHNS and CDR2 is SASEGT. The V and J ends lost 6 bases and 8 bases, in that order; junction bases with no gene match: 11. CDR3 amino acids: CASREPGQGMHEQFF. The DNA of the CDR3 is TGTGCCAGCAGGGAGCCGGGACAGGGCATGCATGAGCAGTTCTTC.